The present T cell receptor beta chain was sequenced within a study of blood T cell repertoires in COVID-19. On the study more broadly: Sites across the United States, Italy and Spain contributed samples from acute and convalescent COVID-19. From T cells, B-cell-depleted T cells, or PBMCs came the material, which was cDNA or gDNA.

Sequencing used immunoSEQ multiplex PCR; TCRdb keeps in-frame clones, though not all of them. The data contain under 250,000 clones, around 83% of them singletons. The specimen sequenced was peripheral blood. This TCR was sampled from a man aged 50 or older who had recovered from COVID-19.

For the CDR3, the DNA is TGTGCCAGCAGTCGACAGGGGTACGGCGGGGAGCTGTTTTTT. The encoded protein is CASSRQGYGGELFF. The chain recombines TRBV6-5 with TRBJ2-2; 8 nucleotides line up with TRBD1. CDR1 and CDR2 from the germline V gene are MNHEY and SVGAGI. The CDR3 has 14 amino acids. V was clipped by 5 bases and J by 7 bases; unmatched bases: 6.